The 25 T cell receptor beta chains given below trace back to one sample, sequenced in a study of blood T cell repertoires in COVID-19. Assay: immunoSEQ multiplex PCR; the TCRdb copy retains only in-frame clones and omits some. This table holds 250,000 to 300,000 clones, 86% found once. Sequencing was performed on peripheral blood. Receptors were obtained from a young man with active or convalescent COVID-19.

This clone was picked up a small number of times. V usage is TRBV6-6 and J usage is TRBJ2-1; D perhaps matches TRBD1 (6 bases). The CDR3 has 10 residues. Germline V gene sequence: CDR1 MNHNY, CDR2 SVGAGI (reference sequence). The V end was cut by 2 bases, the J end by 15 bases, with 8 bases between. As DNA, the CDR3 is TGTGCCAGCAGTTACGGGGACACGTTCTTC. Amino acids: CASSYGDTFF.

The chain uses TRBV12-5 and TRBJ2-7, with TRBD2 matching 7 bases. V lost 6 bases, J lost 3 bases, and 17 bases stayed unmatched. CDR3 length: 17 amino acids. From germline, CDR1 is LGHNT and CDR2 FRNRAP. The CDR3 protein is CASGRRLGEGEVYEQYF. CDR3 nucleotides: TGTGCTAGTGGCCGACGCCTCGGGGAGGGAGAAGTCTACGAGCAGTACTTC.

The rearrangement links TRBV3-1 (or the pseudogene TRBV3-2) to TRBJ1-2; D is uncertain. The germline gives CDR1 LGHDT, CDR2 YNNKEL (reference sequence). The ends were cut back, 4 bases at V and 8 bases at J, with 23 bases in the middle. The CDR3 extends over 16 amino acids. The CDR3 protein is CASSPLTATSGRGYTF. CDR3 bases: TGTGCCAGCAGCCCCCTAACGGCCACCTCCGGCAGGGGCTACACCTTC.

This chain joins TRBV6-1 and TRBJ2-7, with 7 bases fitting TRBD2. This CDR3 region has 14 residues. Germline CDR1 and CDR2: MNHNS and SASEGT. The trim removed 2 bases at V and 0 bases at J, leaving 1 base unmatched. DNA for the CDR3: TGTGCCAGCAGTGAACCTAGCGGCTCCTACGAGCAGTACTTC. This encodes CASSEPSGSYEQYF.

V and J are TRBV9 and TRBJ2-1; possibly TRBD1 for D (6 bases). This CDR3 spans 13 amino acids. Between the trimmed V and J ends, which lost 3 bases and 5 bases, there was a span of 9 bases. CDR1 is SGDLS and CDR2 is YYNGEE in the germline V gene. The CDR3 bases are TGTGCCAGCAGCGGACAGGACCACAATGAGCAGTTCTTC. Amino acids: CASSGQDHNEQFF.

The rearrangement uses TRBV7-3 and TRBJ2-2; D possibly corresponds to TRBD1 (5 bases). The germline CDR1 and CDR2 sequences are SGHTA and FQGTGA. Trimming shortened V by 9 bases and J by 1 base, and 9 bases separated the two germline ends. The CDR3 loop spans 13 amino acids. The CDR3 region has the DNA TGTGCCAGTGCTCAGGGGAACACCGGGGAGCTGTTTTTT. Protein product: CASAQGNTGELFF.

The V gene is TRBV24-1, the J gene TRBJ2-7; 10 nucleotides line up with TRBD1. Germline trimming cut 1 base from V and 4 bases from J; bases unmatched to any gene: 6. CDR1 and CDR2 from the germline V gene are KGHDR and SFDVKD. This CDR3 has 16 residues. The DNA of the CDR3 is TGTGCCACCAGTGATTTAGGGGACAGGGGTCAGTACGAGCAGTACTTC. Translating gives CATSDLGDRGQYEQYF.

V is TRBV4-1 and J is TRBJ2-3; 10 nucleotides match TRBD1. Germline CDR1 reads MGHRA; CDR2 reads YSYEKL. The trim removed 1 base at V and 3 bases at J, leaving 4 bases unmatched. The CDR3 covers 16 residues. CDR3 coding DNA: TGCGCCAGCAGCCAAGCCCCGGGACAGGGGACAGATACGCAGTATTTT. This translates into CASSQAPGQGTDTQYF.

A note on this clone: At the DNA level, this CDR3 is encoded by other sequences in the same sample as well. CDR3 region: CASSLASGNTGELFF. CDR3 DNA sequence: TGTGCCAGCAGCTTAGCGTCAGGGAACACCGGGGAGCTGTTTTTT. This chain joins TRBV7-2 and TRBJ2-2; D uncertain. The CDR3 covers 15 residues. Between the trimmed V and J ends, which lost 0 bases and 1 base, there was a span of 6 bases. Germline assignment: CDR1 SGHTA and CDR2 FQGNSA.

The chain has TRBV24-1 and TRBJ2-1; the D is unclear. V was clipped by 1 base and J by 6 bases, with 6 bases between them. The CDR3 extends over 13 amino acids. Germline V gene sequence: CDR1 KGHDR, CDR2 SFDVKD. The CDR3 spells CATSDLWSNEQFF. The CDR3, as DNA: TGTGCCACCAGTGATTTATGGAGCAATGAGCAGTTCTTC.

The chain uses TRBV19 and TRBJ1-4, with D unclear. The CDR3 has 16 amino acids. CDR1 is LNHDA, CDR2 SQIVND, per germline (reference sequence). V lost 1 base to trimming and J lost 2 bases, with 11 bases between them. CDR3 nucleotides: TGTGCCAGTAGTATAGTGACCAGGAGGACTAATGAAAAACTGTTTTTT. Protein product: CASSIVTRRTNEKLFF.

The V and J genes are TRBV24-1 and TRBJ1-5; D call uncertain. CDR3 length: 11 residues. The V end lost 10 bases, the J end lost 7 bases, and 10 bases lay between the germline ends. Germline V gives CDR1 KGHDR, CDR2 SFDVKD. CDR3 sequence: CATISRQPQHF. In nucleotides, the CDR3 is TGTGCCACTATAAGCAGGCAGCCCCAGCATTTT.

This clone was found many times. The chain recombines TRBV6-6 with TRBJ2-7, with D possibly matching TRBD1 (6 bases). The V gene's germline CDR1 is MNHNY and CDR2 SVGAGI (reference sequence). The V end lost 2 bases, the J end lost 2 bases, and 7 bases lay between the germline ends. The CDR3 extends over 13 amino acids. The CDR3 sequence: CASSYRDTYEQYF. The CDR3 nucleotides are TGTGCCAGCAGTTACCGGGACACCTACGAGCAGTACTTC.

The sample holds one count of this clone. The chain has TRBV6-5 and TRBJ1-5, with D perhaps TRBD1 (6 bases). Germline values: CDR1 MNHEY, CDR2 SVGAGI. Trimming stripped 6 bases from V and 0 bases from J, with 12 bases between. The CDR3 loop spans 15 amino acids. The CDR3 spells CASSLRGGSNQPQHF. The DNA of the CDR3 is TGTGCCAGCAGCCTCAGGGGTGGTAGCAATCAGCCCCAGCATTTT.

This clone occurred once. The genes are TRBV3-1 (or the pseudogene TRBV3-2) and TRBJ1-2, with D unclear. V dropped 4 bases and J dropped 1 base, with 13 bases sitting between them. The CDR3 extends over 15 amino acids. Per germline, CDR1 LGHDT and CDR2 YNNKEL (reference sequence). The CDR3 coding sequence is TGTGCCAGCAGCCCCTCCACAGCCGATAACTATGGCTACACCTTC. Translation gives CASSPSTADNYGYTF.

The V gene is TRBV10-3, the J gene TRBJ1-6; perhaps TRBD1 as D (5 bases). V gave up 11 bases and J gave up 7 bases, with 15 bases separating them. The germline V gene has CDR1 ENHRY and CDR2 SYGVKD. The CDR3 is 13 amino acids. The CDR3 spells CAARGEGNSPLHF. CDR3 coding DNA: TGTGCCGCCCGGGGGGAAGGGAATTCACCCCTCCACTTT.

The gene calls are TRBV5-1 and TRBJ2-5; 15 positions match TRBD2. Germline CDR1 is SGHRS and CDR2 is YFSETQ. The junction had 3 bases not matched to a gene; V was cut back by 5 bases and J by 1 base. The CDR3 sequence is 16 residues long. The CDR3, as DNA: TGCGCCAGCAGTCGGGGACTAGCGGGAGGCCAAGAGACCCAGTACTTC. Its translation is CASSRGLAGGQETQYF. Combining the CDR3 with reference TRBV5-1 and TRBJ2-5 gives the whole variable domain KAGVTQTPRYLIKTRGQQVTLSCSPISGHRSVSWYQQTPGQGLQFLFEYFSETQRNKGNFPGRFSGRQFSNSRSEMNVSTLELGDSALYLCASSRGLAGGQETQYFGPGTRLLVL.

The chain has TRBV6-2 or TRBV6-3 and TRBJ2-1, with 10 bases fitting TRBD2. With V trimmed by 6 bases and J by 6 bases, 14 bases remained unmatched. Per germline, CDR1 MNHEY and CDR2 SVGEGT. This CDR3 region has 17 residues. For the CDR3, the DNA is TGTGCCAGCAGCCAAAACCAAGCGGGAGGGCCTGCCAATGAGCAGTTCTTC. Translated: CASSQNQAGGPANEQFF.

CDR3 sequence reads: CASSPGNQPQHF. CDR3 sequence (DNA): TGTGCCAGCAGTCCGGGCAATCAGCCCCAGCATTTT. The V gene is TRBV12-3 or TRBV12-4, the J gene TRBJ1-5; D is undetermined. V lost 5 bases and J 2 bases, leaving 4 bases between the germline ends. The CDR3 totals 12 residues.

The chain couples TRBV19 to TRBJ2-4; weak D call: TRBD1 (5 bases). From germline, CDR1 is LNHDA and CDR2 SQIVND (reference sequence). The CDR3 consists of 15 residues. V was clipped by 4 bases and J by 0 bases, with 10 bases between them. As DNA, the CDR3 is TGTGCCAGTAGTACCCCAGGGCTAGCCAAAAACATTCAGTACTTC. It yields the protein CASSTPGLAKNIQYF.

The chain is built from TRBV6-2 or TRBV6-3 and TRBJ1-5; D not certain. V was pared by 4 bases and J by 3 bases, with 7 bases between. This CDR3 comprises 13 residues. Germline CDR1 is MNHEY and CDR2 is SVGEGT. CDR3 in DNA: TGTGCCAGCAGTTTGGAGGCCAATCAGCCCCAGCATTTT. It encodes CASSLEANQPQHF.

This chain links TRBV11-2 with TRBJ2-5; TRBD2 matches 7 bases. The CDR3 extends over 13 amino acids. Germline CDR1 and CDR2: SGHAT and FQNNGV. V trimming: 5 bases; J trimming: 5 bases; junction bases outside the gene matches: 5. This chain's CDR3 is CASSPGRVETQYF. CDR3 coding DNA: TGTGCCAGCAGCCCTGGGAGGGTCGAGACCCAGTACTTC.

V usage is TRBV6-1 and J usage is TRBJ2-7; 8 bases map to TRBD2. Germline V lookup: CDR1 MNHNS, CDR2 SASEGT. Losses at the gene ends were 2 bases for V and 3 bases for J; bases not matched to a gene: 6. CDR3 length: 15 amino acids. The CDR3 nucleotides are TGTGCCAGCAGTGAATTGGTAGCGGGGCTCTACGAGCAGTACTTC. Its translation: CASSELVAGLYEQYF.

The J gene is TRBJ2-7, the V gene TRBV6-5, with D maybe TRBD1 (6 bases). Trimming took off 2 bases at V and 0 bases at J, with 11 bases between the two ends. The CDR3 is 15 residues long. Germline lookup yields CDR1 MNHEY and CDR2 SVGAGI. The CDR3 sequence: CASSYSGQNSYEQYF. As DNA, the CDR3 is TGTGCCAGCAGTTACAGCGGACAGAACTCCTACGAGCAGTACTTC.

This rearrangement joins TRBV12-3 or TRBV12-4 to TRBJ1-1, with D possibly being TRBD1 (5 bases). This CDR3 spans 13 amino acids. The ends were cut back, 6 bases at V and 3 bases at J, with 11 bases in the middle. The CDR3 nucleotides are TGTGCCAGCAGGGGGGGACCTTACACTGAAGCTTTCTTT. Its translation is CASRGGPYTEAFF.